The T cell receptor beta chain under discussion was sequenced for a study of naive CD8 T cells in extremely preterm neonates. Whole-study findings and limits: Shared CDR3 nucleotide sequences: preterm around 3%, term 0.35% to 0.4%, children roughly 0.03%, adults around 0.0097%. Relative to older groups, preterm infants had shorter, less trimmed CDR3s with fewer N additions.

V lost 8 bases and J 3 bases, leaving 2 bases between the germline ends. The CDR3 has 10 amino acids. Looked up from germline, CDR1 is MGHDK and CDR2 is SYGVNS. On this clone: Its specificity is not known.

Samples were taken at extremely preterm deliveries at roughly 23-28 weeks of gestation. Excluded: fetal demise, active maternal HSV, known maternal HIV. The repertoire was sequenced with immunoSEQ multiplex PCR; TCRdb's copy has only in-frame clones and lacks some. The data show more than 20,000 clones, 88% seen once. Specimen: naive CD8+ T cells from cord blood. The rearrangement uses TRBV25-1 and TRBJ2-1; no clear D gene. This receptor was taken from a boy who was born preterm. The CDR3 sequence: CASGYNEQFF. CDR3 sequence (DNA): TGTGCCAGCGGCTACAATGAGCAGTTCTTC.